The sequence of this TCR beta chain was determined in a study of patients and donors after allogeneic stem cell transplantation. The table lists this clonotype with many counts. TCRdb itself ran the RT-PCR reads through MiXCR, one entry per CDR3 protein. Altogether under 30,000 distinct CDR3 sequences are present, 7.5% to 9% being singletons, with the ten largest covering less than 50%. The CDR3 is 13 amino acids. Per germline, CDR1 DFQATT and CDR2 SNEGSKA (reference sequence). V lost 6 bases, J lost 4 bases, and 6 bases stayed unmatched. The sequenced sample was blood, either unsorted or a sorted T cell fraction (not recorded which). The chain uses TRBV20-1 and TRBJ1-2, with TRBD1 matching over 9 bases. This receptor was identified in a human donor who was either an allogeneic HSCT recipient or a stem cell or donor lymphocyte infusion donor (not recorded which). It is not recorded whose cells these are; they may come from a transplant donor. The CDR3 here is CSAPQGAIYGYTF. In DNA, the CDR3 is TGCAGTGCCCCACAGGGGGCGATCTATGGCTACACCTTC.